This paragraph covers one T cell receptor (beta chain) sequence. Its binding antigen is unknown. No qualities accompany the bases; no much larger clone lies one base away. The data were taken from a study of T-cell reconstitution after alpha-beta-depleted transplantation in children (dated by TCRdb to 2015 to 2016). About the investigation overall: The study quantitatively tracked T-cell immune reconstitution after TCRalphabeta/CD19-depleted allogeneic hematopoietic cell transplantation in children using TCR repertoire profiling.

The investigation overall reported the following: The high TCRbeta diversity at day 60 in some patients was ascribed to recipient T cells and intrathymic progenitors that had survived conditioning. Apparently early alphabetaT-cell count recovery about two months after transplant reportedly relied on only several hundred rapidly expanded clones derived from non-depleted graft cells. The frequencies of hyperexpanded clones fell over the following months, and after one year, T-cell counts and TCRbeta diversity were mostly attributed to newly produced T cells.

The library was generated by PCR. The instrument given in TCRdb is Illumina HiSeq 2500. TCR libraries were prepared with molecular barcoding, using unique molecular identifiers to normalize TCRbeta repertoire quantification. TCRdb cleaned the public reads at Q25 with fastp, built clones with MiXCR and kept in-frame beta chains. For every CDR3 protein sequence, its rows merge into one entry that carries the most common genes and DNA. This sample has 180,000 or so distinct CDR3 sequences in its table, and roughly 6.3% of those were observed once. Of the sample, just over 4.5% is held by the ten largest clones. Interpreted using the paper, the treatment or condition label stands for: allogeneic hematopoietic cell transplantation with graft depleted of TCRalphabeta T cells and CD19 B cells. TCRalphabeta/CD19-depleted allogeneic hematopoietic cell grafts were given to the transplant recipients, all of whom were children.

Trimming costs V 4 bases and J 3 bases, and their ends lie 15 bases apart. For CDR1 and CDR2, the germline V gene lists SGHTA and FQGNSA. The CDR3 goes from the cysteine to the phenylalanine over 15 residues. Only the CDR3 portion is preserved as DNA: 45 bases, with reading frame beginning at the first base. The sequence came from a girl less than two years old with combined immunodeficiency, due to receive a stem cell transplant. The sample here was PBMCs, taken before TCRalphabeta/CD19-depleted stem cell transplant. The sequence joins TRBV7-2 to TRBJ1-1; the D gene is unclear. In nucleotide form, the sequence is TGTGCCAGCAGCTCCAGAGGTGGTGGTTACACTGAAGCTTTCTTT. It encodes CASSSRGGGYTEAFF.